Sequencing of this T cell receptor beta chain was carried out in a study of technical replicates of blood from a handful of donors. This table comes from immunoSEQ multiplex PCR, and its TCRdb copy is limited to in-frame clones, with some not included. The sample records approximately 81,000 clones, around 95% being singletons. Germline trimming cut 3 bases from V and 4 bases from J; bases unmatched to any gene: 4. This CDR3 has 15 amino acids. Germline lookup yields CDR1 SNHLY and CDR2 FYNNEI. This clonotype originated in a human donor in good health. Source material: T cells isolated from PBMCs. The chain is built from TRBV2 and TRBJ2-1, with 9 bases aligning to TRBD1. This chain's CDR3 is CASSESGQGYNEQFF. CDR3 DNA sequence: TGTGCCAGCAGTGAGTCGGGACAGGGATACAATGAGCAGTTCTTC.